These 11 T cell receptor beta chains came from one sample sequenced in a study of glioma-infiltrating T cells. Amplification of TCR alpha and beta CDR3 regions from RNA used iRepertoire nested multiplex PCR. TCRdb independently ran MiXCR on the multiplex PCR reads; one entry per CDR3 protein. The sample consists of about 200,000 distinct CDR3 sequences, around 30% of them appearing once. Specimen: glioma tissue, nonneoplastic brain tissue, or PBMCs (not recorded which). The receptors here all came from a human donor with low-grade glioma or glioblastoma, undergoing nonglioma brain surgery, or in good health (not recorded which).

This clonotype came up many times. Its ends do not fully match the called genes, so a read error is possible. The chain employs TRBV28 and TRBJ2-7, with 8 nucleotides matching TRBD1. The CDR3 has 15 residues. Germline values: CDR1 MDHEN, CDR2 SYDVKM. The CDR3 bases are TGTGCCAACAGTTTATATGGGACAGGATCCTACGAGCAGTACTTC. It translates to CANSLYGTGSYEQYF.

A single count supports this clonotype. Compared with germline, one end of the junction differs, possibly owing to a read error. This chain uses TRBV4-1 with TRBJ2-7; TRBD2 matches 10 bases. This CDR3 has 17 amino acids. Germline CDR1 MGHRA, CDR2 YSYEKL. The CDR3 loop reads CAGSQGLSGRAGYEQYF. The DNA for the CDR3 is TGCGCCGGCAGCCAAGGTCTCAGCGGGAGGGCCGGGTACGAGCAGTACTTC.

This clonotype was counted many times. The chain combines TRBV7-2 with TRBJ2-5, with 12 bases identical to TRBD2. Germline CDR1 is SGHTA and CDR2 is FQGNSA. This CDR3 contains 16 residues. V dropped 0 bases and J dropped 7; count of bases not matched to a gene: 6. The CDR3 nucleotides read TGTGCCAGCAGCTTAGCGCGGGCTAGCGGGGGGGGGACCCAGTACTTC. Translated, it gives CASSLARASGGGTQYF.

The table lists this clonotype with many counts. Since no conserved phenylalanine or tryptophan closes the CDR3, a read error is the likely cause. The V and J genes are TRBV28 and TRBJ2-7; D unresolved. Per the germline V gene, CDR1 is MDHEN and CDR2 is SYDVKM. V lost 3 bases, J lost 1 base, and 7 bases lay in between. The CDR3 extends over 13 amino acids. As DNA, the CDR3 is TGTGCCAGCAGTTTCCCAGATTCCTACGAGCAGTACCTC. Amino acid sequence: CASSFPDSYEQYL.

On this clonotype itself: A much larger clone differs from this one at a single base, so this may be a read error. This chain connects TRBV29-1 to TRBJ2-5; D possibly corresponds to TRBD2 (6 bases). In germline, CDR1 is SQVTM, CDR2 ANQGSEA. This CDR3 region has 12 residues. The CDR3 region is CSGEANQETKYF. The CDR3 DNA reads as TGCAGCGGGGAGGCCAACCAAGAGACCAAGTACTTC.

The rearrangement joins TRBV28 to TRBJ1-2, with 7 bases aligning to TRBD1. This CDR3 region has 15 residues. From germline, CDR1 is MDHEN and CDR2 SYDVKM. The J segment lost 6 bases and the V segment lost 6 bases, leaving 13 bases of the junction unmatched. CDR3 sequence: CASRSDRDMWDGYTF. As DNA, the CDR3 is TGTGCCAGCAGATCTGACAGGGACATGTGGGATGGCTACACCTTC.

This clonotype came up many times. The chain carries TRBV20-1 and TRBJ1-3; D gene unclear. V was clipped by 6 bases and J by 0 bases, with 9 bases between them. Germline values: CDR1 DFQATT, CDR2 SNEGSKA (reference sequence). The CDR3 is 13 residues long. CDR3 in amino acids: CSAHLYSGNTIYF. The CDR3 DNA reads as TGCAGTGCCCATTTGTACTCTGGAAACACCATATATTTT.

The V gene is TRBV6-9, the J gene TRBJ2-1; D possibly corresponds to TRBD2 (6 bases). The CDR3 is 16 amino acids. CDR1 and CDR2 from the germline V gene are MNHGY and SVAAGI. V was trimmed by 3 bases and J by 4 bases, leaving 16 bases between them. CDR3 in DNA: TGTGCCAGCAGTTACTGGACTATCAGGATTTACAATGAGCAGTTCTTC. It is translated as CASSYWTIRIYNEQFF.

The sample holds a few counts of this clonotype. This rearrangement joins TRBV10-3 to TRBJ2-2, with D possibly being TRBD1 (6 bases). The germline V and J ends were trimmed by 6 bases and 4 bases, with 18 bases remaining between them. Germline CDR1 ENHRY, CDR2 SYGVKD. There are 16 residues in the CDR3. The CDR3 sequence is CAISPQGKSSTGELFF. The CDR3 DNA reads TGTGCCATCAGCCCGCAGGGGAAAAGCAGCACCGGGGAGCTGTTTTTT.

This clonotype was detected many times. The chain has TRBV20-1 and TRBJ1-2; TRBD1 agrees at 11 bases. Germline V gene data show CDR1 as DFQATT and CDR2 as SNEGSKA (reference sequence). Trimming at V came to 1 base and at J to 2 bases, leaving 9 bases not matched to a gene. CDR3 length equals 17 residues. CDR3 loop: CSARGVLRTGGNYGYTF. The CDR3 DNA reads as TGCAGTGCTAGAGGGGTACTAAGGACAGGGGGCAACTATGGCTACACCTTC.

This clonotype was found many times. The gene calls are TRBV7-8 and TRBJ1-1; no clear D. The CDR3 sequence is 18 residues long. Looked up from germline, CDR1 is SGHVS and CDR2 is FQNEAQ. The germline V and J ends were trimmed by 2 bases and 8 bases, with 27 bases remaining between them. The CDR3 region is CASSLNPPGISSFGEAFF. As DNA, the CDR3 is TGTGCCAGCAGCTTAAATCCCCCTGGCATATCCTCGTTTGGCGAAGCTTTCTTT.